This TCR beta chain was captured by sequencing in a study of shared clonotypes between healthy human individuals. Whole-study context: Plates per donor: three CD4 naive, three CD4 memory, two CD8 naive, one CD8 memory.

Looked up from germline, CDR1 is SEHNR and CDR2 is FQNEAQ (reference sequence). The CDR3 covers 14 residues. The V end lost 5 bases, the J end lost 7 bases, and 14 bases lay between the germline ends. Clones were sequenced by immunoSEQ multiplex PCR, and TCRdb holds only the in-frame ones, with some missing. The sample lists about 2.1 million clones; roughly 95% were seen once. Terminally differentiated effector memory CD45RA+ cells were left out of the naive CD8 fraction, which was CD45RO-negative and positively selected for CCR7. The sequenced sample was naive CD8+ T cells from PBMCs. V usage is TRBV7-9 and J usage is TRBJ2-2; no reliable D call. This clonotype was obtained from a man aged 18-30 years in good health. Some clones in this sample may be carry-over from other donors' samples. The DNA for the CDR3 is TGTGCCAGCAGCCCCGGTGAGGCCAGCGGGGAGCTGTTTTTT. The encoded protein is CASSPGEASGELFF.